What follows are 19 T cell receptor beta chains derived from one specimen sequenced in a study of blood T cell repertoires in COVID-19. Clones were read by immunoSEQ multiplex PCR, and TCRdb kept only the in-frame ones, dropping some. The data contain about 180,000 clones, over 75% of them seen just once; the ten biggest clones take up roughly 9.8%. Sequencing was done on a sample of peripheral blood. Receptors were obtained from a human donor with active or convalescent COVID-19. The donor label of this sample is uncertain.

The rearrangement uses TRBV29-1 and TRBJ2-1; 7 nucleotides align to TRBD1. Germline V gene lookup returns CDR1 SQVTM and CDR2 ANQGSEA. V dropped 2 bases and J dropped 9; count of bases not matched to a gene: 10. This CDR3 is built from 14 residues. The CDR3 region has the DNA TGCAGCGTTGAAAAAAGGGGGCAACCGGGTGAGCAGTTCTTC. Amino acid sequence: CSVEKRGQPGEQFF.

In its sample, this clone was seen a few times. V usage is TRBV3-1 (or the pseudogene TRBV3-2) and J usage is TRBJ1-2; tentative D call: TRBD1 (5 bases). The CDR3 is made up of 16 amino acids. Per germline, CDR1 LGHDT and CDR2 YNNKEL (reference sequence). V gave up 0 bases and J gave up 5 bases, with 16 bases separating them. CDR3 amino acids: CASSQDWGGRGYGYTF. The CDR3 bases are TGTGCCAGCAGCCAAGACTGGGGCGGCCGGGGGTATGGCTACACCTTC.

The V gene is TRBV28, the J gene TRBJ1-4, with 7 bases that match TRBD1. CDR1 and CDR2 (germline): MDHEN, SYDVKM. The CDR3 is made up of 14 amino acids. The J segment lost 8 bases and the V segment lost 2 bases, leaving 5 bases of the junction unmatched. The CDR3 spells CASSLTGEREKLFF. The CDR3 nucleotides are TGTGCCAGCAGTTTAACAGGGGAGCGGGAAAAACTGTTTTTT.

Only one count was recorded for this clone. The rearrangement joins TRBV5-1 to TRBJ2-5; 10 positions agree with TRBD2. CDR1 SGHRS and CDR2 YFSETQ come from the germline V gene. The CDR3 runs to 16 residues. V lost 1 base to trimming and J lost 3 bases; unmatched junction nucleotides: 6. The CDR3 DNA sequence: TGCGCCAGCAGCTTGCTAGGAACTAGCGGGGAAGAGACCCAGTACTTC. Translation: CASSLLGTSGEETQYF.

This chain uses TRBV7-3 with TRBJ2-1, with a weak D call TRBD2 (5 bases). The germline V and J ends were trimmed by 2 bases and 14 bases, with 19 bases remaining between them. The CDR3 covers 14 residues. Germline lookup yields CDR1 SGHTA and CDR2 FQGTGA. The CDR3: CASSLVDSGPTKFF. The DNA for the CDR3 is TGTGCCAGCAGCTTAGTGGACTCCGGCCCCACGAAGTTCTTC.

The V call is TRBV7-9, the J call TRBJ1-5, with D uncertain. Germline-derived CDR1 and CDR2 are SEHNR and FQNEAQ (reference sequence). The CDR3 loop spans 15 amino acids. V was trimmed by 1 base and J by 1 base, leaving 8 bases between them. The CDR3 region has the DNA TGTGCCAGCAGCTTAGATGGCCAGAGCAATCAGCCCCAGCATTTT. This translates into CASSLDGQSNQPQHF.

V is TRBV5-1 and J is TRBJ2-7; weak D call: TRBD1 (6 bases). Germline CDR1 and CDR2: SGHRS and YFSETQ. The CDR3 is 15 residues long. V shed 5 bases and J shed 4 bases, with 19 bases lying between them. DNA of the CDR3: TGCGCCAGCAGTCCCCCCGTGGGGGCAGCTTACGAGCAGTACTTC. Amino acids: CASSPPVGAAYEQYF.

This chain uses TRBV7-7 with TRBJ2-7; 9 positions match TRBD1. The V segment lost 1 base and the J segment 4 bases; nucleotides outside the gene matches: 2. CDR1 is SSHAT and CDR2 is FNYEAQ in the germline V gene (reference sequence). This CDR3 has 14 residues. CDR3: CASSLEQGAYEQYF. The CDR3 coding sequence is TGTGCCAGCAGCTTAGAACAGGGGGCATACGAGCAGTACTTC.

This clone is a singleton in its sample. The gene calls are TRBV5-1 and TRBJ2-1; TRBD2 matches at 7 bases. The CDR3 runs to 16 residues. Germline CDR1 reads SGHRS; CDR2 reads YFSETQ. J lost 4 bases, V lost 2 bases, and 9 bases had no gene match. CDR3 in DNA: TGCGCCAGCAGCTTCTCTAGCGGACTCGGTTACAATGAGCAGTTCTTC. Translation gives CASSFSSGLGYNEQFF.

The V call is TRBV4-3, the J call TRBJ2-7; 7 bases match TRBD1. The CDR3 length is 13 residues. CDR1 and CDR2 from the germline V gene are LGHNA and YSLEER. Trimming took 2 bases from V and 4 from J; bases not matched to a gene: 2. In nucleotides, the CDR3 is TGCGCCAGCAGCCAAAAGACAGGGTACGAGCAGTACTTC. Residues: CASSQKTGYEQYF.

The CDR3 DNA follows: TGTGCCAGCAGCTTAACAGGGGACACTGAAGCTTTCTTT. It codes for CASSLTGDTEAFF. The chain employs TRBV7-2 and TRBJ1-1; 7 bases are shared with TRBD1. The germline CDR1 and CDR2 sequences are SGHTA and FQGNSA. The length of the CDR3 is 13 residues. Trimming cost V 2 bases and J 3 bases; bases outside gene matches: 0. Complete variable domain (other parts from reference TRBV7-2 and TRBJ1-1): GAGVSQSPSNKVTEKGKDVELRCDPISGHTALYWYRQSLGQGLEFLIYFQGNSAPDKSGLPSDRFSAERTGGSVSTLTIQRTQQEDSAVYLCASSLTGDTEAFFGQGTRLTVV.

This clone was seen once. The CDR3 DNA reads TGTGCCAGCAGCTTATTAGGAGGGACAGGGGCGTGGGGCTACACCTTC. It encodes CASSLLGGTGAWGYTF. The rearrangement links TRBV7-9 to TRBJ1-2, with 10 bases fitting TRBD1. Losses at the gene ends were 2 bases for V and 8 bases for J; bases not matched to a gene: 11. Germline V gives CDR1 SEHNR, CDR2 FQNEAQ (reference sequence). The CDR3 contains 16 residues.

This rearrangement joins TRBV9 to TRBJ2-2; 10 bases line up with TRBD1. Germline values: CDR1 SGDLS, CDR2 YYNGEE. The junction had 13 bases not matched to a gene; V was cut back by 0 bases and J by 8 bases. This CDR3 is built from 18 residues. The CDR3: CASSVGGSGTGVSGELFF. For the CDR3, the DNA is TGTGCCAGCAGCGTAGGAGGGTCCGGGACAGGGGTATCGGGGGAGCTGTTTTTT.

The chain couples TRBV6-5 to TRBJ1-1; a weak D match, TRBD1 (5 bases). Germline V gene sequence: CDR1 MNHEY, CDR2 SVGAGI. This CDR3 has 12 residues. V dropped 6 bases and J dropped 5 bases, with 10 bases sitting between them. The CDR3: CASRTGVTEAFF. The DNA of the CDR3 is TGTGCCAGCAGAACAGGTGTGACTGAAGCTTTCTTT.

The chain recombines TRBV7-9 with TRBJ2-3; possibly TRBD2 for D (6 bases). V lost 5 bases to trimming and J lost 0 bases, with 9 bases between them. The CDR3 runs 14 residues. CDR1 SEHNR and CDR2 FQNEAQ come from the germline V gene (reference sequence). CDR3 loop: CASSQDYSTDTQYF. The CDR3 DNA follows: TGTGCCAGCAGCCAGGACTATAGCACAGATACGCAGTATTTT. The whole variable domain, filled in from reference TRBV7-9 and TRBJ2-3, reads DTGVSQNPRHKITKRGQNVTFRCDPISEHNRLYWYRQTLGQGPEFLTYFQNEAQLEKSRLLSDRFSAERPKGSFSTLEIQRTEQGDSAMYLCASSQDYSTDTQYFGPGTRLTVL.

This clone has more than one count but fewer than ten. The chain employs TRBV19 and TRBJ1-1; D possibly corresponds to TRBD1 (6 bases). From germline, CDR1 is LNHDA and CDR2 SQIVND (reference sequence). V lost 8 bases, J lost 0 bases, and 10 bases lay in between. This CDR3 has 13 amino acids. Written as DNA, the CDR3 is TGTGCCAGTGGTGGACAGTTGAACACTGAAGCTTTCTTT. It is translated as CASGGQLNTEAFF.

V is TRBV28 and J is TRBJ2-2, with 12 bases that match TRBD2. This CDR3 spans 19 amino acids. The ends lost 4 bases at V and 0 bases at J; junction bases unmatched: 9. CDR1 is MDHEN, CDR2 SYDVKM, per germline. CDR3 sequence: CASSSLPGLAGANTGELFF. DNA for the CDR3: TGTGCCAGCAGTTCTCTCCCGGGACTAGCGGGTGCGAACACCGGGGAGCTGTTTTTT.

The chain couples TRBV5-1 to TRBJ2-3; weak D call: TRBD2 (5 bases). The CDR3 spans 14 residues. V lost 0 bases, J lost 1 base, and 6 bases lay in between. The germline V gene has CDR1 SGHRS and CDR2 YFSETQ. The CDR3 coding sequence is TGCGCCAGCAGCTTGGGGGGAGGCACAGATACGCAGTATTTT. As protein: CASSLGGGTDTQYF.

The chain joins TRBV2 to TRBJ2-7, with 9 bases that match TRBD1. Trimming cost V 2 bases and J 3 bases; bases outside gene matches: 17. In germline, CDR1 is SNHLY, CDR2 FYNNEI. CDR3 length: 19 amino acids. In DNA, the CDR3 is TGTGCCAGCAGTGAAAGCGGGCTACAGGGGGCTAAGACACACTACGAGCAGTACTTC. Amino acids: CASSESGLQGAKTHYEQYF.